Included here is one T cell receptor beta chain sequence, with context. Its antigen remains unknown. In the same sample, other DNA sequences code for this CDR3. This sample is part of a study of shared clonotypes between healthy human individuals. General observations from the study: What naive subsets generally showed was a larger estimated richness than memory subsets showed. Even with large depth, rarefaction showed that sorted-subset sequencing was incomplete. Sampling covered nothing but blood. Tissue TCR repertoires likely differ from those found in blood.

In replicate PCRs of sorted subsets, around 200 ng DNA, approximately 30,000 T cell genomes, was used. The data were produced by immunoSEQ multiplex PCR, yet TCRdb's version contains in-frame clones alone and is incomplete. This sample yields about 1,500,000 clones, of which more than 95% are seen a single time; roughly 1.2% belongs to the top ten. Sequences were obtained from naive CD4+ T cells sorted from blood. Subset of the sample: CD45RA+ positively selected. This TCR derives from a man younger than 45 in good health.

As DNA, the CDR3 is TGCGCCAGCAGCTTGACCGGGGAGACCCAGTACTTC. Protein product: CASSLTGETQYF. The chain is built from TRBV5-1 and TRBJ2-5; no clear D. The germline gives CDR1 SGHRS, CDR2 YFSETQ. V was pared by 1 base and J by 5 bases, with 6 bases between. This CDR3 spans 12 amino acids.